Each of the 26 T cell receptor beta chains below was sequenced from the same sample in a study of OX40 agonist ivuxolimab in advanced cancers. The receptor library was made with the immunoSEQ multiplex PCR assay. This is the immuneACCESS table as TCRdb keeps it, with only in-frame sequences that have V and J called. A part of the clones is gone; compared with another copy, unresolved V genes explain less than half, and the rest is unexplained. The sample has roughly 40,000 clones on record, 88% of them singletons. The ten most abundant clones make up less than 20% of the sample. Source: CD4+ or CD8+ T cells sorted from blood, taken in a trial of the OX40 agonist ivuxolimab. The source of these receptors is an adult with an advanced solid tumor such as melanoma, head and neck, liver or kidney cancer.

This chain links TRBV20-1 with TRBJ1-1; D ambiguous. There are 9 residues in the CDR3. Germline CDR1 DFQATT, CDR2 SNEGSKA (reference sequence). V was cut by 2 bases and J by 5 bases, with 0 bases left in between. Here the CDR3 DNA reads TGCAGTGCTAGAACTGAAGCTTTCTTT. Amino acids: CSARTEAFF.

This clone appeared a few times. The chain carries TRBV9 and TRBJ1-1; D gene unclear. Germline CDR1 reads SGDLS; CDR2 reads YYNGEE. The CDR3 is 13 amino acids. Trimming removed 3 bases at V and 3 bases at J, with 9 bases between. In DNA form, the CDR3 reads TGTGCCAGCAGCGCCGATGGCGACACTGAAGCTTTCTTT. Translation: CASSADGDTEAFF.

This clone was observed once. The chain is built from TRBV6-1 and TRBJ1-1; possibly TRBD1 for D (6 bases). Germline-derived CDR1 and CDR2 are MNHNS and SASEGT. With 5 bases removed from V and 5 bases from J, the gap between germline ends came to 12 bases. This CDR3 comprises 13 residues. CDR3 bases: TGTGCCAGCAGTAGGACAGATGGAACTGAAGCTTTCTTT. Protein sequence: CASSRTDGTEAFF.

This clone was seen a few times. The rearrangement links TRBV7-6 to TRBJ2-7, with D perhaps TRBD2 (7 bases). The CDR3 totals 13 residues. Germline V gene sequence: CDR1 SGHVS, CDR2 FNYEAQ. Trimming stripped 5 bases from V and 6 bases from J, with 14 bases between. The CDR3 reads CASSLGGAGEQYV. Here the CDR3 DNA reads TGTGCCAGCAGCCTGGGGGGGGCGGGCGAGCAGTACGTC.

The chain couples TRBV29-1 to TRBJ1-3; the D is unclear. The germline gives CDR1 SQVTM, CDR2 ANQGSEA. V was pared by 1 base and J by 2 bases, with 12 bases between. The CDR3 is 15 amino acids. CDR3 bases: TGCAGCGTTGAAGTCCTGACTGAGGCTGGAAACACCATATATTTT. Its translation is CSVEVLTEAGNTIYF.

The CDR3 loop reads CASSQDWRQGAIDTQYF. In DNA, the CDR3 is TGCGCCAGCAGCCAAGATTGGAGACAGGGGGCCATAGATACGCAGTATTTT. The chain uses TRBV4-3 and TRBJ2-3; 10 bases align to TRBD1. V was pared by 0 bases and J by 5 bases, with 8 bases of the junction left unmatched. Per the germline V gene, CDR1 is LGHNA and CDR2 is YSLEER. This CDR3 is built from 17 residues.

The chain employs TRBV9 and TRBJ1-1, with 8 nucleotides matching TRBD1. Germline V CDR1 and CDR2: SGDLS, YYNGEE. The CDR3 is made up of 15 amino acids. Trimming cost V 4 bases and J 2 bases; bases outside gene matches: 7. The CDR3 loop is CASSPRTGSNTEAFF. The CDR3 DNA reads TGTGCCAGCAGCCCCCGGACAGGGAGTAACACTGAAGCTTTCTTT.

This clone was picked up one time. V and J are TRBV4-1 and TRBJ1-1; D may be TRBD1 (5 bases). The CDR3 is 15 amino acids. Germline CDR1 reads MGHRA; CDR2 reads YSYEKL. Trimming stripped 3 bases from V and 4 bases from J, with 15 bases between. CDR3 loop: CASSQGELSGTEAFF. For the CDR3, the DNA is TGCGCCAGCAGCCAGGGGGAACTGAGTGGCACTGAAGCTTTCTTT.

The CDR3: CASSDGDSRFNYGYTF. In nucleotides, the CDR3 is TGTGCCAGCAGCGACGGGGACAGCCGATTTAACTATGGCTACACCTTC. The V and J genes are TRBV7-8 and TRBJ1-2; 7 bases line up with TRBD1. Trimming took 5 bases from V and 1 from J; bases not matched to a gene: 10. CDR3 length: 16 residues. Germline values: CDR1 SGHVS, CDR2 FQNEAQ.

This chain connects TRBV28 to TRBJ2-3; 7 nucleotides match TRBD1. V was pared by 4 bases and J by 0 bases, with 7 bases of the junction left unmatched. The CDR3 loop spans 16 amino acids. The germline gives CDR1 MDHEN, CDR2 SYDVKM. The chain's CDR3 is CASSSTGAHSTDTQYF. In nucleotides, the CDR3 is TGTGCCAGCAGTTCCACAGGGGCTCATAGCACAGATACGCAGTATTTT.

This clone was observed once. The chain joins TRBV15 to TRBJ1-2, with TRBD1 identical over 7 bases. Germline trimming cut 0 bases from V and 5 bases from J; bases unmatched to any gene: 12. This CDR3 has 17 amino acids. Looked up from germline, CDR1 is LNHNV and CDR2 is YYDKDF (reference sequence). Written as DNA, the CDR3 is TGTGCCACCAGCAGAGATGGGTACCGGGACAGCGATTATGGCTACACCTTC. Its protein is CATSRDGYRDSDYGYTF.

CDR3 bases: TGTGCCAGCAGGGGACTAACCAATGAGCAGTTCTTC. Amino acids: CASRGLTNEQFF. The rearrangement joins TRBV6-4 to TRBJ2-1, with TRBD2 identical over 7 bases. The CDR3 spans 12 residues. V shed 6 bases and J 6 bases; nucleotides not matched to a gene: 2. Germline V gene lookup returns CDR1 MRHNA and CDR2 SNTAGT.

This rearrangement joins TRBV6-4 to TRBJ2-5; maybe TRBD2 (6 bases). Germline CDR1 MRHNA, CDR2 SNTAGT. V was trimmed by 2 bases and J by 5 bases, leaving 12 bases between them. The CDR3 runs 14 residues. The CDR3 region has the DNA TGTGCCAGCAGTGACAGGGACTTGCAGGAGACCCAGTACTTC. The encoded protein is CASSDRDLQETQYF.

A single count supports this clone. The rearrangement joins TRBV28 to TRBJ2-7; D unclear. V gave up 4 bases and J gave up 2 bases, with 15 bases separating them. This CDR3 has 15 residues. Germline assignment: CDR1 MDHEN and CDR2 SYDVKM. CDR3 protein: CASSSYPPAAYEQYF. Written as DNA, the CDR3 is TGTGCCAGCAGTTCATACCCCCCGGCAGCCTACGAGCAGTACTTC.

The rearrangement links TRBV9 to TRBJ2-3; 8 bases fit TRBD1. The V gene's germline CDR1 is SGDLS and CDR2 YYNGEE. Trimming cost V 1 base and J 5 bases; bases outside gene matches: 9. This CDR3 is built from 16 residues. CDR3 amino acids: CASSVHPDRAKDTQYF. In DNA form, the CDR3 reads TGTGCCAGCAGCGTACACCCGGACAGGGCGAAAGATACGCAGTATTTT. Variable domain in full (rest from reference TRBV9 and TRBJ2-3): DSGVTQTPKHLITATGQRVTLRCSPRSGDLSVYWYQQSLDQGLQFLIQYYNGEERAKGNILERFSAQQFPDLHSELNLSSLELGDSALYFCASSVHPDRAKDTQYFGPGTRLTVL.

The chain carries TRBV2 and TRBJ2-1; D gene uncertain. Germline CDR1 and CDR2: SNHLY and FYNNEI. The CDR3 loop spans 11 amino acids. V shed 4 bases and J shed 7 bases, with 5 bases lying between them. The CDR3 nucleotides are TGTGCCAGCAGTGCGATAAATGAGCAGTTCTTC. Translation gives CASSAINEQFF.

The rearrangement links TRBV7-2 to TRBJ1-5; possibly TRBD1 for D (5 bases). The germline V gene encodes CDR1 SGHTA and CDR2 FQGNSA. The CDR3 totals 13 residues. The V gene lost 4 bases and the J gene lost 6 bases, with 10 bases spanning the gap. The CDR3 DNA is TGTGCCAGCAGCTCCAACGGGGGTCAGCCCCAGCATTTT. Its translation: CASSSNGGQPQHF.

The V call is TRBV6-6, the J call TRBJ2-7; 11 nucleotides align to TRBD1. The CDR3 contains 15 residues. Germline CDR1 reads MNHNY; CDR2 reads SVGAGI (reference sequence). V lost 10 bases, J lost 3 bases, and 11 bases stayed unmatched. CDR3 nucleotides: TGTGCCACCCGGGGAAGGACAGGGGGCATCTACGAGCAGTACGTC. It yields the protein CATRGRTGGIYEQYV.

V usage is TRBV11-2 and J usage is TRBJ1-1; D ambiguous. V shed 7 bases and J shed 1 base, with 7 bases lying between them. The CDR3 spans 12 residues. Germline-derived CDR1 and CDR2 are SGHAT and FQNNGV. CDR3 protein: CASKMWNTEAFF. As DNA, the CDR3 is TGTGCCAGCAAGATGTGGAACACTGAAGCTTTCTTT.

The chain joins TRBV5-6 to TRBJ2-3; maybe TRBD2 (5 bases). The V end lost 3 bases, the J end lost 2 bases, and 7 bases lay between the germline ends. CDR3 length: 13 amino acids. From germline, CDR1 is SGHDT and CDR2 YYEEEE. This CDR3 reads CASSSGNTDTQYF. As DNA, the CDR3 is TGTGCCAGCAGCTCCGGGAACACAGATACGCAGTATTTT.

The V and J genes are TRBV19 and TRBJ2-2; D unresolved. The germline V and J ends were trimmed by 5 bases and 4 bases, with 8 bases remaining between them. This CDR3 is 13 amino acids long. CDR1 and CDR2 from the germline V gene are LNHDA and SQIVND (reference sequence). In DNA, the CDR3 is TGTGCCAGTAGTCCCCTCCCCACCGGGGAGCTGTTTTTT. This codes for CASSPLPTGELFF.

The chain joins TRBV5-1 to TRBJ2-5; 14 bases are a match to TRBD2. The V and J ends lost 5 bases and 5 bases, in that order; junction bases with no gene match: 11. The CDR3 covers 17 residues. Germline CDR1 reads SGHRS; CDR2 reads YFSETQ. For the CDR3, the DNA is TGCGCCAGCAGGGACGGGACTAGCGGGGGAAATATGGAGACCCAGTACTTC. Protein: CASRDGTSGGNMETQYF. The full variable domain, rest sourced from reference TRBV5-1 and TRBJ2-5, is KAGVTQTPRYLIKTRGQQVTLSCSPISGHRSVSWYQQTPGQGLQFLFEYFSETQRNKGNFPGRFSGRQFSNSRSEMNVSTLELGDSALYLCASRDGTSGGNMETQYFGPGTRLLVL.

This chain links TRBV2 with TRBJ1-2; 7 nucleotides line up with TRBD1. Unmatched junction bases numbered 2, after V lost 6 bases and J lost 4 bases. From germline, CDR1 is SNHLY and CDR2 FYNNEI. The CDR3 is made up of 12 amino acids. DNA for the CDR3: TGTGCCAGCAGAGGGGGCGGCTATGGCTACACCTTC. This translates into CASRGGGYGYTF.

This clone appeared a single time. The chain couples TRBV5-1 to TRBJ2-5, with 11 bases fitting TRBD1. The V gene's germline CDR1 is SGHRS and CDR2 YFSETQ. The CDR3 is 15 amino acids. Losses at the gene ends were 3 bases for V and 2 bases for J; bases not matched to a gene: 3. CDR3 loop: CASSSGTGGQETQYF. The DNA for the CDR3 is TGCGCCAGCAGCTCCGGGACAGGGGGGCAAGAGACCCAGTACTTC.

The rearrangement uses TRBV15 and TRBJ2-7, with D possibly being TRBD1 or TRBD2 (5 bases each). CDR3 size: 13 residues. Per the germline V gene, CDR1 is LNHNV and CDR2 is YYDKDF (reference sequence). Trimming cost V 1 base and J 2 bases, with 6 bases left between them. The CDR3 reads CATSRGDAYEQYF. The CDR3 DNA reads TGTGCCACCAGCAGAGGGGACGCCTACGAGCAGTACTTC.

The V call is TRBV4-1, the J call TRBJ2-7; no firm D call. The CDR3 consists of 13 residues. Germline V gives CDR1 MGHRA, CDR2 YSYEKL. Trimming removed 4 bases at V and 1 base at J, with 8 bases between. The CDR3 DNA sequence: TGCGCCAGCAGCCCGACGGTGTCCTACGAGCAGTACTTC. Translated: CASSPTVSYEQYF.